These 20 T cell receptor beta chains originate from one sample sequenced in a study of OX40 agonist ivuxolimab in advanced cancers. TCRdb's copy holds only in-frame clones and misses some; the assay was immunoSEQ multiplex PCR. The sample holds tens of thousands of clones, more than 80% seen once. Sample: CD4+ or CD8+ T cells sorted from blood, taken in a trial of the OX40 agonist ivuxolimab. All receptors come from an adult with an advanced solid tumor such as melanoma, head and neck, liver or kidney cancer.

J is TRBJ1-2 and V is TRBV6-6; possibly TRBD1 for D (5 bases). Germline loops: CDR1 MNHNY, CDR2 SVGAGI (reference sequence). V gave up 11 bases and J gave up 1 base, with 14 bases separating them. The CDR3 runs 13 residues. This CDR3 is CAAQAGFNYGYTF. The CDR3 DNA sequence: TGTGCCGCACAGGCAGGCTTTAACTATGGCTACACCTTC.

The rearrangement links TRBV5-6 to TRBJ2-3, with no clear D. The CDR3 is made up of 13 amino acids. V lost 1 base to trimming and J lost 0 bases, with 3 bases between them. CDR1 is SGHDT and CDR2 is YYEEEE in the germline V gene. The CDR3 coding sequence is TGTGCCAGCAGCTTGTGGAGCACAGATACGCAGTATTTT. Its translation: CASSLWSTDTQYF.

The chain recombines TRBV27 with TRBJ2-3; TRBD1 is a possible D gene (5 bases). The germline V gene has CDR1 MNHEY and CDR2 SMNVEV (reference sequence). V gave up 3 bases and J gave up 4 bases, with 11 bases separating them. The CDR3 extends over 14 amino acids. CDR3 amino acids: CASSFRAGADTQYF. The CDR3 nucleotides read TGTGCCAGCAGTTTCAGGGCTGGAGCAGATACGCAGTATTTT.

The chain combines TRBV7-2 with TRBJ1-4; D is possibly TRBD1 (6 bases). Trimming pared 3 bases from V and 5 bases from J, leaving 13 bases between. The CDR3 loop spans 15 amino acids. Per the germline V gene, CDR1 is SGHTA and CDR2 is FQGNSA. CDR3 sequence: CASSFRGSENEKLFF. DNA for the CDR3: TGTGCCAGCAGCTTCAGGGGTTCTGAGAATGAAAAACTGTTTTTT.

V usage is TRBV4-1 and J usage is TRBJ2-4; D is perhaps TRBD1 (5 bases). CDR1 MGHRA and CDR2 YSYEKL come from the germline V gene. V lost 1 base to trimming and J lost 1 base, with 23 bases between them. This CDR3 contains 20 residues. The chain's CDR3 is CASSQVWTVAGAWAKNIQYF. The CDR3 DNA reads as TGCGCCAGCAGCCAAGTTTGGACGGTGGCTGGGGCGTGGGCCAAAAACATTCAGTACTTC.

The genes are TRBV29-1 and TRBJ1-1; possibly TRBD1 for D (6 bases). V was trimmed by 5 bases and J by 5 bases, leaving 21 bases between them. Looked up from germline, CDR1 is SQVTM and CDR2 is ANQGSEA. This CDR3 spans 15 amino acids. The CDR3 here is CSVNEGRGQGTEAFF. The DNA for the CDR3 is TGCAGCGTTAATGAGGGAAGGGGACAAGGGACTGAAGCTTTCTTT.

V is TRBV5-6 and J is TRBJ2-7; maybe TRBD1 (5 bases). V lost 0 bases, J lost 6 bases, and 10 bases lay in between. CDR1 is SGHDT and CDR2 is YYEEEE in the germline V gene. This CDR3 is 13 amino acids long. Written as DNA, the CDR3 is TGTGCCAGCAGCTTGGAGATAAGGGGCGAGCAGTACTTC. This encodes CASSLEIRGEQYF.

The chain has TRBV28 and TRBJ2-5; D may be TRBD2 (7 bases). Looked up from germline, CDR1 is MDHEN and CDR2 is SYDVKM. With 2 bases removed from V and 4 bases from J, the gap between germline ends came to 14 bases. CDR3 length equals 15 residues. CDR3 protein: CASSLAGGLRETQYF. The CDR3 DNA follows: TGTGCCAGCAGTTTAGCCGGGGGGCTGAGAGAGACCCAGTACTTC. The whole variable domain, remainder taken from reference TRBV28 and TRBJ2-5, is DVKVTQSSRYLVKRTGEKVFLECVQDMDHENMFWYRQDPGLGLRLIYFSYDVKMKEKGDIPEGYSVSREKKERFSLILESASTNQTSMYLCASSLAGGLRETQYFGPGTRLLVL.

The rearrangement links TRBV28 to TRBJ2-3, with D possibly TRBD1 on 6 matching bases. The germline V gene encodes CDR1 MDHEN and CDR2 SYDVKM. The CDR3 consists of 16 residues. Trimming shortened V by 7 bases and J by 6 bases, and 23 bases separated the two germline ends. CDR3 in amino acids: CASNPPGYGGRDTQYF. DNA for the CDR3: TGTGCCAGCAATCCTCCGGGGTATGGGGGCCGCGATACGCAGTATTTT.

The CDR3 loop reads CASSFDSFLAKNIQYF. The CDR3, as DNA: TGTGCCAGCAGTTTTGACTCCTTCCTAGCCAAAAACATTCAGTACTTC. The chain combines TRBV2 with TRBJ2-4; the D is unclear. The CDR3 is 16 residues long. The germline CDR1 and CDR2 sequences are SNHLY and FYNNEI. V lost 5 bases and J lost 0, with 14 bases in between.

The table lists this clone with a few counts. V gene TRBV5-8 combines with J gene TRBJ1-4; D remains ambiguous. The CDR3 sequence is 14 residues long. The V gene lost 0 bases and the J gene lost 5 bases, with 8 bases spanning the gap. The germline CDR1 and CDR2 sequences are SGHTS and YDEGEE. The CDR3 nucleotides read TGTGCCAGCAGCTTGGAGAGGTCAAATGAAAAACTGTTTTTT. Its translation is CASSLERSNEKLFF.

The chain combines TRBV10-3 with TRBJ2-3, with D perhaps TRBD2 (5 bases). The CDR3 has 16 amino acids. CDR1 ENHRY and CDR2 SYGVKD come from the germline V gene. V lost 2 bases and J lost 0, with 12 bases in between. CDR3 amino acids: CAISEMASLSTDTQYF. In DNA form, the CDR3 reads TGTGCCATCAGTGAGATGGCTAGCCTTAGCACAGATACGCAGTATTTT.

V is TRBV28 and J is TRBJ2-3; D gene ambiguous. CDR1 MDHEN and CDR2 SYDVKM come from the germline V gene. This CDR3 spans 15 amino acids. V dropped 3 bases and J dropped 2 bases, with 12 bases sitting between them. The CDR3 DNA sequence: TGTGCCAGCAGTTTCGCCCGGGCCCACACAGATACGCAGTATTTT. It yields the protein CASSFARAHTDTQYF.

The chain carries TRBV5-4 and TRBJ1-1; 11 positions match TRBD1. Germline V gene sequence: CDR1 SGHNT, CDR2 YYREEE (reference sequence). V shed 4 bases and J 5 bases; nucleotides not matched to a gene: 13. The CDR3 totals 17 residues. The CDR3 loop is CASSPPGQGALRTEAFF. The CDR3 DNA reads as TGTGCCAGCAGCCCCCCCGGACAGGGGGCGCTGAGGACTGAAGCTTTCTTT.

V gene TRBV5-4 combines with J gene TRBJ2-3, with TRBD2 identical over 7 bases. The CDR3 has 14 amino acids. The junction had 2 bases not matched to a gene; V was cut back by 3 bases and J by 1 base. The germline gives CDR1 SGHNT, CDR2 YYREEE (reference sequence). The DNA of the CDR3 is TGTGCCAGCAGCTCCCGGGAGGGCACAGATACGCAGTATTTT. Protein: CASSSREGTDTQYF.

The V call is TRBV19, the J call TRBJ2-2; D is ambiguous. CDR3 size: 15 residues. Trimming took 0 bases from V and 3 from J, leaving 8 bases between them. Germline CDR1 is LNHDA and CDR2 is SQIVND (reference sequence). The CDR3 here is CASSIEESYTGELFF. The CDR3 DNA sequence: TGTGCCAGTAGTATAGAGGAGAGCTACACCGGGGAGCTGTTTTTT. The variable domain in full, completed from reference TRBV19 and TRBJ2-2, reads DGGITQSPKYLFRKEGQNVTLSCEQNLNHDAMYWYRQDPGQGLRLIYYSQIVNDFQKGDIAEGYSVSREKKESFPLTVTSAQKNPTAFYLCASSIEESYTGELFFGEGSRLTVL.

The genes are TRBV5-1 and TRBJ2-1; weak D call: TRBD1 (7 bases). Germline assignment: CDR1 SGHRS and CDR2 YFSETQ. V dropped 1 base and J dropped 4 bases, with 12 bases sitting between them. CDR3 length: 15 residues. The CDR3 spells CASSLTGDFYNEQFF. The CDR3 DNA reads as TGCGCCAGCAGCTTGACAGGGGACTTTTACAATGAGCAGTTCTTC.

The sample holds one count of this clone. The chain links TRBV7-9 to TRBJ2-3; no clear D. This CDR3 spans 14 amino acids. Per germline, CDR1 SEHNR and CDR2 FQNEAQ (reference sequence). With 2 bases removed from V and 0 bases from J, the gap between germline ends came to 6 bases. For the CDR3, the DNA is TGTGCCAGCAGCTTAATGCAGAGCACAGATACGCAGTATTTT. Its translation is CASSLMQSTDTQYF.

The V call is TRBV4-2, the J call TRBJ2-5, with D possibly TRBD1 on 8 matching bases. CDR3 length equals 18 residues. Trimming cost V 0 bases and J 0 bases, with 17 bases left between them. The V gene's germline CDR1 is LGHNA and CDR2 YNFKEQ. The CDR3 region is CASSQDRNRGGDQETQYF. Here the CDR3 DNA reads TGTGCCAGCAGCCAAGATCGGAACAGGGGGGGGGACCAAGAGACCCAGTACTTC.

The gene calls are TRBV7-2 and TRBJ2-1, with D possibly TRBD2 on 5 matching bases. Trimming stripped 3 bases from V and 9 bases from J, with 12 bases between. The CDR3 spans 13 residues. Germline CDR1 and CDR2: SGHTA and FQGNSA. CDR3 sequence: CASSLPYGGEQFF. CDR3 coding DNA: TGTGCCAGCAGCTTGCCCTACGGAGGTGAGCAGTTCTTC.